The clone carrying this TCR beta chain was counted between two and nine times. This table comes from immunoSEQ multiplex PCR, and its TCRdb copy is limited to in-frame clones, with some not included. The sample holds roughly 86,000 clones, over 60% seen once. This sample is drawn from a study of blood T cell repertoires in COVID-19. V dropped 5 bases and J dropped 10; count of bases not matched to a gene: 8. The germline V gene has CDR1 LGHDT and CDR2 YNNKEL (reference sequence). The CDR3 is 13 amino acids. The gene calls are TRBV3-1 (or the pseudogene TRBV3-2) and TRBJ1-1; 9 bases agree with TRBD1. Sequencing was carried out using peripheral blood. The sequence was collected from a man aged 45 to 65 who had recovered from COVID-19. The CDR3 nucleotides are TGTGCCAGCAGCGTACAGGGGGCGCCCCGAGCTTTCTTT. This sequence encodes CASSVQGAPRAFF.